The present TCR beta chain was sequenced within a study of cytomegalovirus exposure and HLA in healthy donors. Study-level information: In terms of ancestry, the Caucasian-associated cluster contained roughly four fifths of the approximately 380 genotyped donors.

Study results and limitations: Productive status was seen about 90% or about 30% of the time for most TCR beta V segments in an earlier analysis. The classifier reportedly diagnosed cytomegalovirus status with high sensitivity and specificity. For TCR beta chains, V- and J-gene trimming was later linked to a missense DCLRE1C variant.

Both 60 Vbeta primers and 13 Jbeta primers went into the PCR. Using immunoSEQ multiplex PCR, the repertoire was profiled, and TCRdb retains in-frame clones only, with some absent. The top ten clones hold more than 0.6% of a sample with about 100,000 clones, about 80% of them seen once. The CDR3 spans 17 residues. V was pared by 0 bases and J by 0 bases, with 7 bases of the junction left unmatched. The germline V gene has CDR1 SGHDT and CDR2 YYEEEE. Concerning this clone itself: Its antigen remains unknown.

This sequence originates from a woman aged 55 to 70 in good health and CMV-seronegative. The chain combines TRBV5-6 with TRBJ1-1, with 8 bases that match TRBD1. Material for sequencing was PBMCs. The CDR3 DNA reads as TGTGCCAGCAGCTTGGTACAGGGGGTAAGCCTGAACACTGAAGCTTTCTTT. Protein sequence: CASSLVQGVSLNTEAFF.